Sequencing of this T cell receptor (beta chain) was carried out in a study of blood T cells in healthy people across ages. V trimming: 2 bases; J trimming: 3 bases; junction bases outside the gene matches: 6. The germline CDR1 and CDR2 sequences are DFQATT and SNEGSKA (reference sequence). CDR3 length equals 15 residues. Through a sample-barcoded 5' primer and a J-beta primer mix, a second PCR was run for roughly 6 to 11 cycles. TCRdb reprocessed the 5' RACE reads via MiXCR and lists one record per CDR3 protein. The sample consists of more than 800,000 distinct CDR3 sequences, more than 40% of them appearing once. With regard to this clonotype: The antigen is unknown.

Study-wide points: Unknown CMV status may confound age-related changes in expanded clones.

The sequenced sample consisted of blood. The gene calls are TRBV20-1 and TRBJ2-7; 11 bases are a match to TRBD2. The sequence came from a woman aged 55-70 years in good health. CDR3 amino acids: CSARRSLAGGYEQYF. The CDR3 nucleotides are TGCAGTGCTAGAAGGTCCCTAGCGGGAGGCTACGAGCAGTACTTC.